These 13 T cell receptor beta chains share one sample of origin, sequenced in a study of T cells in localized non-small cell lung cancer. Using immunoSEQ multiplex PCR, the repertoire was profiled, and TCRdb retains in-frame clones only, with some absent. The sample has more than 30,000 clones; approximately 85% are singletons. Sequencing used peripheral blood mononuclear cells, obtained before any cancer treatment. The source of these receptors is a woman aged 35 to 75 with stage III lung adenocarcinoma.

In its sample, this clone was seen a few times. The CDR3 reads CSVEIGDRGTDTQYF. CDR3 nucleotides: TGCAGCGTTGAAATCGGGGACAGGGGCACAGATACGCAGTATTTT. V and J are TRBV29-1 and TRBJ2-3, with 9 positions matching TRBD1. The CDR3 extends over 15 amino acids. Germline CDR1 SQVTM, CDR2 ANQGSEA. Trimming removed 2 bases from V and 1 base from J; junction bases left unmatched: 4.

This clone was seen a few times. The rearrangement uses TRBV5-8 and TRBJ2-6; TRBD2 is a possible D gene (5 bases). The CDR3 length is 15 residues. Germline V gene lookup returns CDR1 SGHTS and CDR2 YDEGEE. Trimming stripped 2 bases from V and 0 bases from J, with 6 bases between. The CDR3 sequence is CASSFGGSGANVLTF. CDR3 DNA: TGTGCCAGCAGCTTTGGAGGCTCTGGGGCCAACGTCCTGACTTTC.

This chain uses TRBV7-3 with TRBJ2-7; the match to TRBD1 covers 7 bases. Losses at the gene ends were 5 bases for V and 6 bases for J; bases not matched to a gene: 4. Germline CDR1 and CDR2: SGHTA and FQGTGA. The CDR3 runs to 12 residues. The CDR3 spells CASSVAGGEQYF. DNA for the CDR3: TGTGCCAGCAGCGTCGCAGGGGGCGAGCAGTACTTC. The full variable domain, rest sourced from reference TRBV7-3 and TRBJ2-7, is GAGVSQTPSNKVTEKGKYVELRCDPISGHTALYWYRQSLGQGPEFLIYFQGTGAADDSGLPNDRFFAVRPEGSVSTLKIQRTERGDSAVYLCASSVAGGEQYFGPGTRLTVT.

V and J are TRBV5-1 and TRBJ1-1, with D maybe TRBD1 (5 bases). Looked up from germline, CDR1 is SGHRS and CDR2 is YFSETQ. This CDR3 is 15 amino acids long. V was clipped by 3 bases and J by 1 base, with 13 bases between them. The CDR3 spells CASSYTGQRNTEAFF. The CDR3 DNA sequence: TGCGCCAGCAGCTATACGGGGCAGAGGAACACTGAAGCTTTCTTT.

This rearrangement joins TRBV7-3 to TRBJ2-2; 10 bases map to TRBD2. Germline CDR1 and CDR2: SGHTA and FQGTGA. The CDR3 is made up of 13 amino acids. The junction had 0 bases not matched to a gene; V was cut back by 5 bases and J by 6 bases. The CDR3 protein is CASSLAGAGELFF. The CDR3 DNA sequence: TGTGCCAGCAGCCTAGCGGGGGCCGGGGAGCTGTTTTTT.

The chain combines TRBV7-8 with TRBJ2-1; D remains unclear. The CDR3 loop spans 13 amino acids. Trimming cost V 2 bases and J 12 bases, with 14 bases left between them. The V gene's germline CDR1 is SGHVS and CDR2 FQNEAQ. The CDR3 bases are TGTGCCAGCAGCTTACGTGATAGGCGTAGGCAGTTCTTC. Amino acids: CASSLRDRRRQFF.

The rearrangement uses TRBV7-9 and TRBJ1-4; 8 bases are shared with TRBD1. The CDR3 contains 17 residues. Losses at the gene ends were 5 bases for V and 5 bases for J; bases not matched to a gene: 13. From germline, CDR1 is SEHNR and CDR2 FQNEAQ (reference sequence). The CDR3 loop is CASSQRRTGRGNEKLFF. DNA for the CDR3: TGTGCCAGCAGCCAACGCCGGACAGGGAGGGGGAATGAAAAACTGTTTTTT.

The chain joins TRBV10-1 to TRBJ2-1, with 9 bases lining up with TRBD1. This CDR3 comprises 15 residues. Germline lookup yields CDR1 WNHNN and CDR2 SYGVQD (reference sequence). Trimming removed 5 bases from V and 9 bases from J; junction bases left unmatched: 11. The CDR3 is CASSTPGQGSSEQFF. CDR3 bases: TGCGCCAGCAGTACTCCGGGACAGGGCTCCTCTGAGCAGTTCTTC.

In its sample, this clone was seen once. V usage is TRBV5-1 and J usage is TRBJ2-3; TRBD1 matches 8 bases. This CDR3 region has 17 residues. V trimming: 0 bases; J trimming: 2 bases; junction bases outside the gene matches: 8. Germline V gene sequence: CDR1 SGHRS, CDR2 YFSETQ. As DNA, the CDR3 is TGCGCCAGCAGCTTGGCCGGGACAGGAGCCCTCACAGATACGCAGTATTTT. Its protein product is CASSLAGTGALTDTQYF.

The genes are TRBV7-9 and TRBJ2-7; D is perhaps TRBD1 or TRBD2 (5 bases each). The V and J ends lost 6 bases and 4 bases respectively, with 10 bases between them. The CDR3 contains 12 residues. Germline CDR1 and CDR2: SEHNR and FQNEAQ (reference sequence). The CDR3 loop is CASRLGPYEQYF. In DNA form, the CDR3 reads TGTGCCAGCAGACTGGGACCTTACGAGCAGTACTTC.

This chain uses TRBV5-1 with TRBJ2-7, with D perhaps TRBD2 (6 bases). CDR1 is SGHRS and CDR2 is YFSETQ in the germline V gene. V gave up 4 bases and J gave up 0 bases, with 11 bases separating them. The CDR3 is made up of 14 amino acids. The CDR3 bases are TGCGCCAGCAGCCCCGCGGGGAGCTCCTACGAGCAGTACTTC. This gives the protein CASSPAGSSYEQYF. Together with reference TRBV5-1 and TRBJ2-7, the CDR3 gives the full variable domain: KAGVTQTPRYLIKTRGQQVTLSCSPISGHRSVSWYQQTPGQGLQFLFEYFSETQRNKGNFPGRFSGRQFSNSRSEMNVSTLELGDSALYLCASSPAGSSYEQYFGPGTRLTVT.

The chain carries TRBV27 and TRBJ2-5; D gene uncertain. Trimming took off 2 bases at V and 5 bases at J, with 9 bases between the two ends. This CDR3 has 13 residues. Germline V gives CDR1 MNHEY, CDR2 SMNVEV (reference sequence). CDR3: CASSLGWRETQYF. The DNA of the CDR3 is TGTGCCAGCAGTTTAGGTTGGCGGGAGACCCAGTACTTC.

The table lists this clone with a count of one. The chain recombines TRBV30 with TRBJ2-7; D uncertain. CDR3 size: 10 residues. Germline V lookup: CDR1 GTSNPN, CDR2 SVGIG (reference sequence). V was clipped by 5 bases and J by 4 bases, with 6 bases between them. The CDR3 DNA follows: TGTGCCTGGGGGGATTACGAGCAGTACTTC. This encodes CAWGDYEQYF.